This T cell receptor beta chain was sequenced during a study of glioma-infiltrating T cells. This CDR3 region has 14 residues. V lost 5 bases to trimming and J lost 5 bases, with 18 bases between them. Germline values: CDR1 SQVTM, CDR2 ANQGSEA. Findings of the study overall: Above-expected tissue-blood divergence occurred in all gliomas, most in low-grade ones.

Details on this clonotype: Its antigen is as yet unknown. A much bigger clone sits one base away, suggesting this may be a read error.

Amplification of TCR alpha and beta CDR3 regions from RNA used iRepertoire nested multiplex PCR. A single record per CDR3 protein comes from TCRdb applying MiXCR to the multiplex PCR reads. The sample has over 100,000 distinct CDR3 sequences; around 25% are singletons. The sample comprised glioma tissue, nonneoplastic brain tissue, or PBMCs (not recorded which). The genes are TRBV29-1 and TRBJ1-1, with D perhaps TRBD1 (6 bases). The source of this sequence is a human donor with low-grade glioma or glioblastoma, undergoing nonglioma brain surgery, or in good health (not recorded which). The CDR3 DNA sequence: TGCAGCGTTAAATTCGAACAGGGAGGTACTGAAGCTTTCTTT. This gives the protein CSVKFEQGGTEAFF. Combining the CDR3 with reference TRBV29-1 and TRBJ1-1 gives the whole variable domain SAVISQKPSRDICQRGTSLTIQCQVDSQVTMMFWYRQQPGQSLTLIATANQGSEATYESGFVIDKFPISRPNLTFSTLTVSNMSPEDSSIYLCSVKFEQGGTEAFFGQGTRLTVV.